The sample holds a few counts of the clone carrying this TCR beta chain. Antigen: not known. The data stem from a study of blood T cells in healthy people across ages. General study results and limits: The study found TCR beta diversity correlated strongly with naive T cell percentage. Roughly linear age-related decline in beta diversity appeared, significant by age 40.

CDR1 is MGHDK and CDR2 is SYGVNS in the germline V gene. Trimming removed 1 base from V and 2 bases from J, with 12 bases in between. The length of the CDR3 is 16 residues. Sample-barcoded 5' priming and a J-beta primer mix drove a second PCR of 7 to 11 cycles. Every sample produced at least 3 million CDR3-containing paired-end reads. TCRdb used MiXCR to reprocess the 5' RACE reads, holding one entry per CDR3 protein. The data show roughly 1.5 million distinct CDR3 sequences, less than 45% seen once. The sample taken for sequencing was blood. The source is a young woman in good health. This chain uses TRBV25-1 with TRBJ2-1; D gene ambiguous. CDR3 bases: TGTGCCAGCAGTGAATTGTCGGCAGGAACCTACAATGAGCAGTTCTTC. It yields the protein CASSELSAGTYNEQFF.